This section outlines one T cell receptor (beta chain) sequence together with its context. Antigen specificity is unknown. This entry belongs to a study of identifying expanded T cells in peripheral blood. Study results and caveats: Clone count variance between approximately 2-week samples rose with total template count.

The V and J ends lost 6 bases and 2 bases respectively, with 5 bases between them. The V gene's germline CDR1 is LNHDA and CDR2 SQIVND (reference sequence). CDR3 length: 12 residues. No infections or other immune events were documented during collection. Assay used: immunoSEQ multiplex PCR; TCRdb lists only in-frame clones, some missing. Of fewer than 60,000 clones in the sample, around 82% were seen once. The V gene is TRBV19, the J gene TRBJ1-3; D is unclear. The clonotype was recovered from a person between 18 and 75 years old in good health. The sample taken for sequencing was blood. The CDR3 DNA follows: TGTGCCAGTAGAAGGGCTGGAAACACCATATATTTT. This codes for CASRRAGNTIYF.